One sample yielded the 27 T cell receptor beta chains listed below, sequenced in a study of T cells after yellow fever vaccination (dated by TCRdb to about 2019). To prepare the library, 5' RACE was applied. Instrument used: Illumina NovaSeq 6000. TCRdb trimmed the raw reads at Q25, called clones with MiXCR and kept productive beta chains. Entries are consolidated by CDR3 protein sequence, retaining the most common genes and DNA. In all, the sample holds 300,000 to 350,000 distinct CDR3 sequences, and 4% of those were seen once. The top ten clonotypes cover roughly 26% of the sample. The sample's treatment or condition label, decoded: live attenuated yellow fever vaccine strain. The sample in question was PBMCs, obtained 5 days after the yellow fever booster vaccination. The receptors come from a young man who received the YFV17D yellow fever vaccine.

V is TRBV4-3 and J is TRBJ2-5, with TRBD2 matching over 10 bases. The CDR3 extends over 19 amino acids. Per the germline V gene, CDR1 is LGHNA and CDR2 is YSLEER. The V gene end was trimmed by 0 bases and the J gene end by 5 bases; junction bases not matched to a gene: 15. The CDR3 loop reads CASSQDRLAGGLRGETQYF. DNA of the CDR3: TGCGCCAGCAGCCAAGATCGTTTAGCGGGGGGCCTGAGGGGCGAGACCCAGTACTTC.

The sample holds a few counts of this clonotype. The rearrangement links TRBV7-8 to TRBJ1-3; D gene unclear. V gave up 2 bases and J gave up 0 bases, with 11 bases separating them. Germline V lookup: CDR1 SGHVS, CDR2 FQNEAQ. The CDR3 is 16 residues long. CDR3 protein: CASSLLRTSSGNTIYF. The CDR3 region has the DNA TGTGCCAGCAGCTTACTCAGGACCTCCTCTGGAAACACCATATATTTT.

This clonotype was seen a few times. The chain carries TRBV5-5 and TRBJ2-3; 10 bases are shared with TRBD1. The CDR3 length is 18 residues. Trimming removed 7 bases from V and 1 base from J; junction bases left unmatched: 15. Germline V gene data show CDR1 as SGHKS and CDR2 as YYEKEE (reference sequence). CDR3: CASSPRRQGAGGTDTQYF. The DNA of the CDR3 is TGTGCCAGCTCCCCCCGGCGACAGGGGGCTGGGGGCACAGATACGCAGTATTTT.

CDR3 residues: CASSQGEGGGYEQYV. As DNA, the CDR3 is TGTGCCAGCAGCCAAGGAGAAGGGGGCGGGTACGAGCAGTACGTC. The J gene is TRBJ2-7, the V gene TRBV4-2; 7 positions agree with TRBD1. Germline V CDR1 and CDR2: LGHNA, YNFKEQ. The CDR3 has 15 residues. Trimming at V came to 1 base and at J to 4 bases, leaving 7 bases not matched to a gene.

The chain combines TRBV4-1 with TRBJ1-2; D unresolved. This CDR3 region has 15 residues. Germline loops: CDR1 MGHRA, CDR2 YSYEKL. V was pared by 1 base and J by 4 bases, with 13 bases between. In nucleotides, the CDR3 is TGCGCCAGCAGCCAAGCCCGGGCCCCCCTCTATGGCTACACCTTC. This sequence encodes CASSQARAPLYGYTF.

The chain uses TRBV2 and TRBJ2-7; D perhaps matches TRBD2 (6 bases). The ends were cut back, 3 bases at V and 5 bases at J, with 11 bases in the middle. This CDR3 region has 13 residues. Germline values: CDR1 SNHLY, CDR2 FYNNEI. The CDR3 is CASSDQRVHEQYV. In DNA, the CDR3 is TGTGCCAGCAGTGACCAGCGGGTCCACGAGCAGTACGTC.

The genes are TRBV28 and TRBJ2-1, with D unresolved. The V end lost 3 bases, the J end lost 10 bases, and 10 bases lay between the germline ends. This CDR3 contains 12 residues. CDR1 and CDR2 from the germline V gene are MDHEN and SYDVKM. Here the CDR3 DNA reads TGTGCCAGCAGTTTTTCCGGAAAGGAGCAGTTCTTC. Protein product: CASSFSGKEQFF.

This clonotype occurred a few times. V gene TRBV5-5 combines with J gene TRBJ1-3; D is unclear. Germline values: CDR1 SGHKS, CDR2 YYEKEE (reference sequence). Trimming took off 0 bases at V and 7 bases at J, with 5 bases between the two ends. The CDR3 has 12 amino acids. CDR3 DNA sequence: TGTGCCAGCAGCTTGGTGGCGAACACCATATATTTT. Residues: CASSLVANTIYF.

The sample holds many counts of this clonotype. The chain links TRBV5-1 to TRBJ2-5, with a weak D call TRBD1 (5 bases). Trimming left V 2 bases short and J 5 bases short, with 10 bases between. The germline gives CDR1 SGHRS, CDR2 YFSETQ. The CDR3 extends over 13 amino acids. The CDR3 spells CASSFVGPETQYF. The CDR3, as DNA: TGCGCCAGCAGCTTTGTGGGGCCGGAGACCCAGTACTTC.

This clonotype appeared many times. In DNA, the CDR3 is TGTGCCAGCAGTTACGTCCTACGGACCGCGAACACCGGGGAGCTGTTTTTT. It yields the protein CASSYVLRTANTGELFF. V gene TRBV6-5 combines with J gene TRBJ2-2; D is uncertain. The V and J ends lost 2 bases and 0 bases respectively, with 13 bases between them. Germline V gene lookup returns CDR1 MNHEY and CDR2 SVGAGI. The CDR3 length is 17 residues.

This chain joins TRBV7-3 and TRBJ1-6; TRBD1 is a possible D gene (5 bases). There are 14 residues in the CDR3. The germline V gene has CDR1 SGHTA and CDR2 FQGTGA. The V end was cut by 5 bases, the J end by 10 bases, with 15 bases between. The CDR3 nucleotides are TGTGCCAGCAGCAAGGGGTCCCTTGGATCACCCCTCCACTTT. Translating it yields CASSKGSLGSPLHF.

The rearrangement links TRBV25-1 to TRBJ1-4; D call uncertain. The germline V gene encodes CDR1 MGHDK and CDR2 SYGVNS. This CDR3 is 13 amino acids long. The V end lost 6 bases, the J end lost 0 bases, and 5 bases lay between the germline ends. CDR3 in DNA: TGTGCCAGCAGAGACGCAACTAATGAAAAACTGTTTTTT. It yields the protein CASRDATNEKLFF.

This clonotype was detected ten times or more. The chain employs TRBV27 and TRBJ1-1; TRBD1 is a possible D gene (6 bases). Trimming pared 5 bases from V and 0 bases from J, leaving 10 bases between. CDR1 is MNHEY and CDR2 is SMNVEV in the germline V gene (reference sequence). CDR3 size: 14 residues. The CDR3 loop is CASSPQGLNTEAFF. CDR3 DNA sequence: TGTGCCAGCAGTCCACAGGGTTTGAACACTGAAGCTTTCTTT.

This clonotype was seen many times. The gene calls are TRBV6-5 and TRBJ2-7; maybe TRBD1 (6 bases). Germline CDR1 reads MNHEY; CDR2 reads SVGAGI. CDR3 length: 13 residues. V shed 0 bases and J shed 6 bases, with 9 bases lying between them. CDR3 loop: CASSYSTGSEQYV. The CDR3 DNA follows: TGTGCCAGCAGTTACTCGACAGGATCCGAGCAGTACGTC.

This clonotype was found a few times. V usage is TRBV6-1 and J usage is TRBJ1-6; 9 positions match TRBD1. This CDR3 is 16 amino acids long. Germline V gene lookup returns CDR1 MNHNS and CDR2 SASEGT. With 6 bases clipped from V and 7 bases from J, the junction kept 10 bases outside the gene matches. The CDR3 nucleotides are TGTGCCAGCAGCTTCACCCCCGGGACAGGGAATTCACCCCTCCACTTT. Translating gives CASSFTPGTGNSPLHF.

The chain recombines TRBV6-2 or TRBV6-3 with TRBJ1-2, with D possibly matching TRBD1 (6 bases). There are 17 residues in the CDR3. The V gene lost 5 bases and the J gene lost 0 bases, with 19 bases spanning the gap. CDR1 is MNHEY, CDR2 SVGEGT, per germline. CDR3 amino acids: CASSDPRGTSANYGYTF. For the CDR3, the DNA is TGTGCCAGCAGTGACCCCAGGGGAACCTCCGCTAACTATGGCTACACCTTC.

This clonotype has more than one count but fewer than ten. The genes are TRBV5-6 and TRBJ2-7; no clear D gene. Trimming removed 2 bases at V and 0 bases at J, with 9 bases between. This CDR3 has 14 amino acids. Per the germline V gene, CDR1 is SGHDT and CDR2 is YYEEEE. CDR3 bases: TGTGCCAGCAGCTTCGTATCGAGCTCCTACGAGCAGTACTTC. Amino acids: CASSFVSSSYEQYF.

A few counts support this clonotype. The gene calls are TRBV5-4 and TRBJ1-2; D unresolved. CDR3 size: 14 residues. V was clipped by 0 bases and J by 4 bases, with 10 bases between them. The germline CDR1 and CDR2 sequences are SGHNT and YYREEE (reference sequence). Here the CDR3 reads CASSLEATIYGYTF. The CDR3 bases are TGTGCCAGCAGCTTGGAGGCCACAATCTATGGCTACACCTTC.

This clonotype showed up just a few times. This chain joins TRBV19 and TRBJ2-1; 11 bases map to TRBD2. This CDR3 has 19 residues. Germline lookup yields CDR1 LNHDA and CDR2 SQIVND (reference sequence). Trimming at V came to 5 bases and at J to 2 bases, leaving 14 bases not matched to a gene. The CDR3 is CASSLLLAGGSPTYNEQFF. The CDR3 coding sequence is TGTGCCAGTAGTCTACTGCTAGCGGGGGGTTCTCCAACCTACAATGAGCAGTTCTTC.

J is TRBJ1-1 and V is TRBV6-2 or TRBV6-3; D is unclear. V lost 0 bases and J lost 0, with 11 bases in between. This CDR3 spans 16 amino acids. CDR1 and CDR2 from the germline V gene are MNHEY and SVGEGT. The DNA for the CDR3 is TGTGCCAGCAGTTACTCCCAGCCGTTGATGAACACTGAAGCTTTCTTT. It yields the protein CASSYSQPLMNTEAFF.

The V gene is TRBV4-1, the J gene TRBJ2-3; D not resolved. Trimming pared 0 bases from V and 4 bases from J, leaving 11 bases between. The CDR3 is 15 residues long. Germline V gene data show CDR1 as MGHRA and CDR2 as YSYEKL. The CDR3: CASSQDYLEADTQYF. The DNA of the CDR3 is TGCGCCAGCAGCCAAGATTACTTAGAGGCAGATACGCAGTATTTT.

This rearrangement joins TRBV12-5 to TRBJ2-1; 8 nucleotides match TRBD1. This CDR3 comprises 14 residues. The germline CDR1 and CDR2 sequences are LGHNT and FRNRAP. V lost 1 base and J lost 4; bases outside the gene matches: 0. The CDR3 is CASGLGTGYNEQFF. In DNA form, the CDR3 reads TGTGCTAGTGGTTTGGGGACAGGGTACAATGAGCAGTTCTTC.

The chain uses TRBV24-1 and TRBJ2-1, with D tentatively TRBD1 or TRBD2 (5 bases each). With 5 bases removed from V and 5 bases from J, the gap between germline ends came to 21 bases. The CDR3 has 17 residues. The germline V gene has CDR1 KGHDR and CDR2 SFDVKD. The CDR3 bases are TGTGCCACCAGTGCCCCACAGGACCGCGGGTGTAACAATGAGCAGTTCTTC. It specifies CATSAPQDRGCNNEQFF.

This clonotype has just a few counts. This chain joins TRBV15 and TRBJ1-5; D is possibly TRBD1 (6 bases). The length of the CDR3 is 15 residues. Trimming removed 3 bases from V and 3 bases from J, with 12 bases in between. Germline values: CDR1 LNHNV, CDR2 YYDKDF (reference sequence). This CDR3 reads CATSRGGQFNQPQHF. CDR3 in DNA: TGTGCCACCAGCAGGGGAGGACAGTTCAATCAGCCCCAGCATTTT.

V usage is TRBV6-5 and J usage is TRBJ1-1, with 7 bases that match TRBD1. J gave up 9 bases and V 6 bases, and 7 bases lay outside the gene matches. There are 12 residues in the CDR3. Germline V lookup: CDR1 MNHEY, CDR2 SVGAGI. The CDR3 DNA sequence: TGTGCCAGCAGACGACCGGGACAGCAAGCTTTCTTT. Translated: CASRRPGQQAFF.

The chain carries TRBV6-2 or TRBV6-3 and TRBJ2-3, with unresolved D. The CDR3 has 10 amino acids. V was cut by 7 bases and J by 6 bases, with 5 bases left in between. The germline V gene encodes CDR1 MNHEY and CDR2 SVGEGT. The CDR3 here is CASKGDTQYF. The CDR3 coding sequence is TGTGCCAGCAAAGGGGATACGCAGTATTTT.

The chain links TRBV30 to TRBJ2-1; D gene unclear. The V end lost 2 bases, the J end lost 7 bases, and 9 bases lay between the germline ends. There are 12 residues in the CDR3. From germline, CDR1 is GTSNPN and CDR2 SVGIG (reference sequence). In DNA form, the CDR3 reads TGTGCCTGGAGTACCACTGGGAATGAGCAGTTCTTC. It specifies CAWSTTGNEQFF.